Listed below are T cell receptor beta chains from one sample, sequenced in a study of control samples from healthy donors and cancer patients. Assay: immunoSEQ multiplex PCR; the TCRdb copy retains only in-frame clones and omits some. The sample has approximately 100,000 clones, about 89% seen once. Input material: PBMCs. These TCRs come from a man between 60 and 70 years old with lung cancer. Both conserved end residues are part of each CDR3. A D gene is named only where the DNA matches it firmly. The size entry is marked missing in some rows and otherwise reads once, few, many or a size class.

DNA: TGTGCCAGCAGCTTGTTCAGGGAAGAGACCCAGTACTTC
CDR3: CASSLFREETQYF
J: TRBJ2-5
length: 13
size: .
V: TRBV5-8
D: .

DNA: TGTGCCAGCAGTTTGGGGTCTGAAGCTTTCTTT
CDR3: CASSLGSEAFF
J: TRBJ1-1
length: 11
size: .
V: TRBV16
D: .

DNA: TGTGCCAGCAGTCTGCAGGGGCACTATGGCTACACCTTC
CDR3: CASSLQGHYGYTF
J: TRBJ1-2
length: 13
size: .
V: TRBV12-3/TRBV12-4
D: .

DNA: TGCGCCAGCAGTTTTGGGGGACAGGTGAGCTCCTACAATGAGCAGTTCTTC
CDR3: CASSFGGQVSSYNEQFF
J: TRBJ2-1
length: 17
size: .
V: TRBV5-1
D: TRBD1

DNA: TGTGCCAGCAGCTTGGAACAGTTGAACACCGGGGAGCTGTTTTTT
CDR3: CASSLEQLNTGELFF
J: TRBJ2-2
length: 15
size: .
V: TRBV5-4
D: .

DNA: TGTGCCAGCAGCGAGGACAGCGGTCGGTCTGGAAACACCATATATTTT
CDR3: CASSEDSGRSGNTIYF
J: TRBJ1-3
length: 16
size: .
V: TRBV7-2
D: .

DNA: TGCGCCAGCAGCCAAGATGCAGACAGACAAGAGACCCAGTACTTC
CDR3: CASSQDADRQETQYF
J: TRBJ2-5
length: 15
size: once
V: TRBV4-1
D: .

DNA: TGCGCCAGCAGCCCAGACGGGCAGGTTGGGGAAAAACTGTTTTTT
CDR3: CASSPDGQVGEKLFF
J: TRBJ1-4
length: 15
size: .
V: TRBV5-1
D: .

DNA: TGTGCCAGCAGCCAAGTAAGGGGACTAGCGGGGGGTATAGCCAAAAACATTCAGTACTTC
CDR3: CASSQVRGLAGGIAKNIQYF
J: TRBJ2-4
length: 20
size: .
V: TRBV3-1/TRBV3-2
D: TRBD2

DNA: TGCGCCAGCAGCATAGGGGGTAGGGACAATCAGCCCCAGCATTTT
CDR3: CASSIGGRDNQPQHF
J: TRBJ1-5
length: 15
size: .
V: TRBV5-1
D: .

DNA: TGTGCCAGCAGTTACTCAGGGCGCTATGGCTACACCTTC
CDR3: CASSYSGRYGYTF
J: TRBJ1-2
length: 13
size: .
V: TRBV6-5
D: .

DNA: TGTGCCAGCAGCCGACAGATCTACGAGCAGTACTTC
CDR3: CASSRQIYEQYF
J: TRBJ2-7
length: 12
size: .
V: TRBV7-8
D: .

DNA: TGTGCCAGTGCGGGCTCTGGCACAGATACGCAGTATTTT
CDR3: CASAGSGTDTQYF
J: TRBJ2-3
length: 13
size: .
V: TRBV7-9
D: .

DNA: TGTGCCAGCAGCTTAGAGGCGTATAGCACAGATACGCAGTATTTT
CDR3: CASSLEAYSTDTQYF
J: TRBJ2-3
length: 15
size: .
V: TRBV5-5
D: .

DNA: TGTGCCAGCACTCGAGGGGGACAGGACTACGAGCAGTACTTC
CDR3: CASTRGGQDYEQYF
J: TRBJ2-7
length: 14
size: .
V: TRBV6-6
D: TRBD1

DNA: TGTGCCTCGAAGCGGGACACAGATACGCAGTATTTT
CDR3: CASKRDTDTQYF
J: TRBJ2-3
length: 12
size: .
V: TRBV30
D: TRBD2